This T cell receptor beta chain was retrieved from a study of sequential checkpoint blockade in melanoma. This CDR3 is 16 amino acids long. V was clipped by 0 bases and J by 0 bases, with 11 bases between them. This clone was counted only a few times. Sequencing was performed with immunoSEQ multiplex PCR; in TCRdb, only in-frame clones are kept and a portion is missing. The top ten hold about 10% of the sample, which has some 9,200 clones, approximately 25% seen once. The sample's treatment: randomized to nivolumab then ipilimumab (arm A) or the reverse (arm B). V usage is TRBV23-1 and J usage is TRBJ1-1, with D perhaps matching TRBD1 (6 bases). TRBV23-1 is an ORF, with its function uncertain. The sample consisted of tumor tissue (inferred from file names), taken from a patient given nivolumab and ipilimumab in sequence. The origin of this receptor is a human donor with melanoma. In nucleotides, the CDR3 is TGCGCCAGCAGTCAATCACGGCAGGGGATGAACACTGAAGCTTTCTTT. This encodes CASSQSRQGMNTEAFF.